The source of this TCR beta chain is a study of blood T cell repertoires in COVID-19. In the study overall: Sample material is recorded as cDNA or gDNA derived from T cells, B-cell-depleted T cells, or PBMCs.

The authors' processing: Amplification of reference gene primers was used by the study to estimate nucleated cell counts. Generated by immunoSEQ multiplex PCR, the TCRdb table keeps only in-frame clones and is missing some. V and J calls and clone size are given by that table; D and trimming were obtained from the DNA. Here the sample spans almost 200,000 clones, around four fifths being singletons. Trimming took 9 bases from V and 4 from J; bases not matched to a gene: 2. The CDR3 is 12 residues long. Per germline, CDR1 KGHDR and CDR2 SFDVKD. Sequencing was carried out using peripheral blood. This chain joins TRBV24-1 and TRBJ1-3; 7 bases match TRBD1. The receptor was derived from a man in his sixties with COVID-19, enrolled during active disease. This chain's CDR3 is CATGTAGNTIYF. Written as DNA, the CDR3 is TGTGCCACCGGGACAGCCGGAAACACCATATATTTT.